The rows below give T cell receptor beta chains drawn from one sample of a study of identical twins. TCRdb ran MiXCR on the 5' RACE reads and lists one entry per CDR3 protein. Found here are approximately 300,000 distinct CDR3 sequences, roughly 9.7% of them singletons; the top ten hold 5.5% to 9%. These records were also assigned to another study, of yellow fever vaccine responses in identical twins.

The sequenced sample consisted of CD8+ T cells sorted from blood. The receptors stem from a woman under 30 in good health. Both conserved end residues are part of each CDR3.

V: TRBV6-1
CDR3: CASPGYNEQFF

V: TRBV7-9
CDR3: CASRAQGGTGELFF

V: TRBV12-3/TRBV12-4
CDR3: CASSFWGSEPQHF

V: TRBV29-1
CDR3: CSVVGQGGDIQYF

V: TRBV28
CDR3: CASSLPSGGPSEEQFF

V: TRBV4-3
CDR3: CASSRGGTEQFF

V: TRBV4-2
CDR3: CASSQLTGDNYEQYF

V: TRBV7-9
CDR3: CASSSSTGREQYF

V: TRBV7-8
CDR3: CASSLWGVTVNQPQHF

V: TRBV20-1
CDR3: CSAPPGGRADTQYF

V: TRBV27
CDR3: CASSSSGGDDEQYF

V: TRBV2
CDR3: CASRLAVSYEQYF

V: TRBV7-8
CDR3: CASSPLTGAHPKYEQYF

V: TRBV7-9
CDR3: CASSGPGQGAHEQYF

V: TRBV6-2/TRBV6-3
CDR3: CASRVTDSWDEQYF

V: TRBV18
CDR3: CASSPEENIQYF

V: TRBV28
CDR3: CASQGARSLSYEQYF

V: TRBV4-3
CDR3: CASSQELNLVGADTQYF

V: TRBV11-2
CDR3: CASSRKDRELFDEQFF

V: TRBV30
CDR3: CAWGIGENTEAFF

V: TRBV6-1
CDR3: CASTLTPDTSTLHF

V: TRBV7-6
CDR3: CASSLAGTEYTGELFF

V: TRBV12-3/TRBV12-4
CDR3: CASSFGGGSTDTQYF

V: TRBV29-1
CDR3: CSVEDQGLANTDTQYF

V: TRBV13
CDR3: CASSSRDSPTDTQYF

V: TRBV20-1
CDR3: CSARDRARLDNEQFF

V: TRBV24-1
CDR3: CATSAPRAGTDTQYF

V: TRBV5-5
CDR3: CASRRHIDEQFF

V: TRBV29-1
CDR3: CSVEDPDREAYEQYF

V: TRBV9
CDR3: CASSERSSEQFF

V: TRBV5-8
CDR3: CASSTTSGGVLYNEQFF

V: TRBV20-1
CDR3: CSAETFIGTGNEQFF

V: TRBV7-3
CDR3: CASSLTGGGAGDTQYF

V: TRBV12-3/TRBV12-4
CDR3: CASRGTSGEKLFF

V: TRBV30
CDR3: CAWSPSTGELFF

V: TRBV6-4
CDR3: CASSETGLGEQFF

V: TRBV30
CDR3: CAWSAGHSSYNEQFF

V: TRBV29-1
CDR3: CSVEADTDTQYF

V: TRBV20-1
CDR3: CSARALSEQYF

V: TRBV27
CDR3: CASIYRVRDSNQPQHF

V: TRBV29-1
CDR3: CSARTGAGEAFF

V: TRBV11-2
CDR3: CASSSLAPRTQYF

V: TRBV4-1
CDR3: CASSVGEGPYNEQFF

V: TRBV21-1
CDR3: CASRGRDSSYEQYF

V: TRBV7-9
CDR3: CASSPGASALHEQYF

V: TRBV7-9
CDR3: CASSPLYGTGELFF

V: TRBV4-3
CDR3: CASSQEIPGGSTGELFF

V: TRBV12-3/TRBV12-4
CDR3: CASRAGGYTEAFF

V: TRBV14
CDR3: CASSQAAGLSSYEQYF

V: TRBV4-2
CDR3: CASSPRSGGGGPNNEQFF

V: TRBV4-3
CDR3: CASSQDFRAAGYEQYF

V: TRBV28
CDR3: CASRDGRGWVVNEQYF

V: TRBV4-1
CDR3: CASSFPGTGGEETQYF

V: TRBV20-1
CDR3: CSATTSKRRGTGELFF

V: TRBV29-1
CDR3: CSVLGEQGRPSNEQFF

V: TRBV24-1
CDR3: CATSDSNLAPTGFGELFF

V: TRBV6-5
CDR3: CASSYSFPGTDTQYF

V: TRBV10-3
CDR3: CAISDGSGRNYGYTF

V: TRBV7-9
CDR3: CASSLVQSYGYTF

V: TRBV29-1
CDR3: CSVGQGDNEKLFF